Listed here are 32 T cell receptor beta chains from one sample, sequenced in a study of OX40 agonist ivuxolimab in advanced cancers. The table came from immunoSEQ multiplex PCR; TCRdb's copy has only in-frame clones and leaves some out. This table holds 74,000 or so clones, around 89% found once. The sample was CD4+ or CD8+ T cells sorted from blood, taken in a trial of the OX40 agonist ivuxolimab. The receptors shown here come from an adult with an advanced solid tumor such as melanoma, head and neck, liver or kidney cancer.

This rearrangement joins TRBV5-4 to TRBJ2-7; TRBD2 matches 7 bases. The V segment lost 2 bases and the J segment 0 bases; nucleotides outside the gene matches: 2. The CDR3 is made up of 14 amino acids. Germline assignment: CDR1 SGHNT and CDR2 YYREEE (reference sequence). As DNA, the CDR3 is TGTGCCAGCAGCTTCGGGGGGTCCTCCTACGAGCAGTACTTC. Translation: CASSFGGSSYEQYF.

This CDR3 is CASSDSMVDEQFF. DNA of the CDR3: TGTGCCAGCAGTGACTCGATGGTGGATGAGCAGTTCTTC. The chain is built from TRBV6-4 and TRBJ2-1; the D is unclear. V was shortened by 0 bases and J by 8 bases, with 8 bases between the two germline ends. This CDR3 has 13 amino acids. Germline V gene sequence: CDR1 MRHNA, CDR2 SNTAGT.

This rearrangement joins TRBV2 to TRBJ2-3; D uncertain. The CDR3 extends over 13 amino acids. Trimming stripped 4 bases from V and 5 bases from J, with 10 bases between. Germline CDR1 SNHLY, CDR2 FYNNEI. The CDR3 region is CASSGPEVDTQYF. The CDR3 coding sequence is TGTGCCAGCAGTGGCCCCGAGGTAGATACGCAGTATTTT.

The CDR3 protein is CASSYYSGGVQETQYF. CDR3 DNA sequence: TGTGCCAGCAGTTACTATAGCGGGGGGGTCCAAGAGACCCAGTACTTC. The genes are TRBV28 and TRBJ2-5; 11 nucleotides match TRBD2. The CDR3 has 16 amino acids. Germline V gives CDR1 MDHEN, CDR2 SYDVKM. V lost 4 bases to trimming and J lost 1 base; unmatched junction nucleotides: 5.

V and J are TRBV28 and TRBJ2-5; D not resolved. The CDR3 totals 15 residues. The V end was cut by 7 bases, the J end by 0 bases, with 15 bases between. Germline CDR1 reads MDHEN; CDR2 reads SYDVKM. The CDR3 nucleotides read TGTGCCAGCAAAGGTAAGGGTGGGGACCAAGAGACCCAGTACTTC. Translating gives CASKGKGGDQETQYF.

The chain couples TRBV5-1 to TRBJ2-7, with D possibly being TRBD1 (6 bases). The CDR3 has 15 amino acids. Germline V gene lookup returns CDR1 SGHRS and CDR2 YFSETQ. Trimming shortened V by 2 bases and J by 1 base, and 13 bases separated the two germline ends. The CDR3 region has the DNA TGCGCCAGCAGCTTCGGGGACAAAAGTTCCTACGAGCAGTACTTC. This encodes CASSFGDKSSYEQYF. The variable domain in full, completed from reference TRBV5-1 and TRBJ2-7, reads KAGVTQTPRYLIKTRGQQVTLSCSPISGHRSVSWYQQTPGQGLQFLFEYFSETQRNKGNFPGRFSGRQFSNSRSEMNVSTLELGDSALYLCASSFGDKSSYEQYFGPGTRLTVT.

The V gene is TRBV4-2, the J gene TRBJ1-2; D uncertain. V was clipped by 0 bases and J by 9 bases, with 11 bases between them. The CDR3 covers 13 residues. Germline CDR1 LGHNA, CDR2 YNFKEQ. The CDR3 sequence is CASSQDRTGSYTF. The DNA of the CDR3 is TGTGCCAGCAGCCAAGACAGGACGGGTAGCTACACCTTC.

The chain's CDR3 is CASSLGAGLYEQYF. CDR3 in DNA: TGTGCCAGCAGCTTAGGGGCGGGCCTCTACGAGCAGTACTTC. This chain connects TRBV11-2 to TRBJ2-7; D may be TRBD2 (5 bases). Deletions cut 1 base from V and 3 bases from J, with 10 bases between. The germline CDR1 and CDR2 sequences are SGHAT and FQNNGV. The CDR3 loop spans 14 amino acids.

The V and J genes are TRBV5-4 and TRBJ1-2; 8 nucleotides line up with TRBD1. CDR1 and CDR2 (germline): SGHNT, YYREEE (reference sequence). The CDR3 sequence is 16 residues long. With V trimmed by 3 bases and J by 4 bases, 11 bases remained unmatched. CDR3 region: CASSWRDRPISYGYTF. CDR3 bases: TGTGCCAGCAGCTGGAGGGACAGGCCAATCTCCTATGGCTACACCTTC.

The chain has TRBV9 and TRBJ1-6; weak D call: TRBD1 (6 bases). The CDR3 has 12 amino acids. V gave up 4 bases and J gave up 11 bases, with 10 bases separating them. Germline-derived CDR1 and CDR2 are SGDLS and YYNGEE. The CDR3, as DNA: TGTGCCAGCAGCATACAGGGACCACCCCTCCACTTT. This codes for CASSIQGPPLHF.

The rearrangement joins TRBV6-1 to TRBJ2-1; D is undetermined. V lost 8 bases and J lost 0, with 14 bases in between. The CDR3 has 15 residues. CDR1 MNHNS and CDR2 SASEGT come from the germline V gene. CDR3 sequence: CASDEAERSYNEQFF. The CDR3, as DNA: TGTGCCAGCGATGAGGCGGAACGCTCCTACAATGAGCAGTTCTTC.

The chain employs TRBV18 and TRBJ2-7; D possibly corresponds to TRBD2 (6 bases). V was shortened by 4 bases and J by 0 bases, with 13 bases between the two germline ends. Germline V lookup: CDR1 KGHSH, CDR2 LQKENI. This CDR3 spans 15 amino acids. The CDR3 loop reads CASSQWGEFSYEQYF. For the CDR3, the DNA is TGTGCCAGCTCACAGTGGGGGGAGTTCTCCTACGAGCAGTACTTC.

This clone was counted once. The rearrangement joins TRBV11-2 to TRBJ2-1; 9 bases fit TRBD2. This CDR3 region has 16 residues. Per germline, CDR1 SGHAT and CDR2 FQNNGV. The junction had 15 bases not matched to a gene; V was cut back by 4 bases and J by 11 bases. In nucleotides, the CDR3 is TGTGCCAGCAGCTCCCGGCTAGCGGGGTGGGGGCGTAAGCAGTTCTTC. This codes for CASSSRLAGWGRKQFF.

The V call is TRBV2, the J call TRBJ1-5, with D perhaps TRBD1 (6 bases). This CDR3 is built from 15 residues. The V end lost 4 bases, the J end lost 6 bases, and 16 bases lay between the germline ends. Per germline, CDR1 SNHLY and CDR2 FYNNEI. For the CDR3, the DNA is TGTGCCAGCAGTGCCGGAGGAGGGGGTAGTCAGCCCCAGCATTTT. It specifies CASSAGGGGSQPQHF.

The chain combines TRBV13 with TRBJ2-3; no clear D gene. This CDR3 contains 18 residues. V was trimmed by 3 bases and J by 0 bases, leaving 19 bases between them. Germline assignment: CDR1 PRHDT and CDR2 FYEKMQ (reference sequence). CDR3 amino acids: CASSFSPGRASSTDTQYF. In nucleotides, the CDR3 is TGTGCCAGCAGCTTCTCCCCCGGTCGGGCCTCTAGCACAGATACGCAGTATTTT.

This clone was found once. The V gene is TRBV28, the J gene TRBJ2-7, with D perhaps matching TRBD2 (7 bases). This CDR3 comprises 17 residues. V shed 2 bases and J shed 5 bases, with 22 bases lying between them. Germline V gives CDR1 MDHEN, CDR2 SYDVKM. The CDR3 nucleotides are TGTGCCAGCAGTTTAGCGGGGCTGGGGGCGGGAGAAAACGAGCAGTACTTC. Its translation is CASSLAGLGAGENEQYF.

The rearrangement uses TRBV5-1 and TRBJ1-2; no reliable D call. Trimming cost V 0 bases and J 2 bases, with 17 bases left between them. There are 17 residues in the CDR3. Germline lookup yields CDR1 SGHRS and CDR2 YFSETQ. Written as DNA, the CDR3 is TGCGCCAGCAGCTTGGGGGGTGGAGGAGACTACAACTATGGCTACACCTTC. Translated, it gives CASSLGGGGDYNYGYTF.

The chain is built from TRBV18 and TRBJ2-5; no clear D. Between the trimmed V and J ends, which lost 1 base and 0 bases, there was a span of 9 bases. Germline V gene data show CDR1 as KGHSH and CDR2 as LQKENI. The CDR3 has 15 amino acids. The CDR3 here is CASSPRLTYQETQYF. The CDR3 region has the DNA TGTGCCAGCTCACCACGCCTCACGTACCAAGAGACCCAGTACTTC. The full variable domain, rest sourced from reference TRBV18 and TRBJ2-5, is NAGVMQNPRHLVRRRGQEARLRCSPMKGHSHVYWYRQLPEEGLKFMVYLQKENIIDESGMPKERFSAEFPKEGPSILRIQQVVRGDSAAYFCASSPRLTYQETQYFGPGTRLLVL.

The chain uses TRBV28 and TRBJ1-2; D gene unclear. CDR1 and CDR2 (germline): MDHEN, SYDVKM. The ends were cut back, 3 bases at V and 4 bases at J, with 18 bases in the middle. The CDR3 runs 16 residues. This CDR3 reads CASSLSGLPASYGYTF. In DNA form, the CDR3 reads TGTGCCAGCAGTTTGTCAGGTTTACCAGCCAGCTATGGCTACACCTTC.

The chain couples TRBV9 to TRBJ2-5, with D perhaps TRBD1 or TRBD2 (5 bases each). CDR1 is SGDLS and CDR2 is YYNGEE in the germline V gene. Trimming stripped 0 bases from V and 5 bases from J, with 14 bases between. The CDR3 loop spans 15 amino acids. The DNA of the CDR3 is TGTGCCAGCAGCGTAGGTCAAGTGGGGACGGAGACCCAGTACTTC. Translation gives CASSVGQVGTETQYF.

V gene TRBV15 combines with J gene TRBJ1-5, with TRBD1 identical over 11 bases. CDR1 LNHNV and CDR2 YYDKDF come from the germline V gene (reference sequence). V gave up 1 base and J gave up 7 bases; unmatched junction bases: 3. The CDR3 is 15 amino acids. The CDR3 reads CATSRGDRGFQPQHF. The CDR3 nucleotides are TGTGCCACCAGCAGAGGGGACAGGGGGTTCCAGCCCCAGCATTTT.

J is TRBJ2-3 and V is TRBV27; D is unclear. The V gene's germline CDR1 is MNHEY and CDR2 SMNVEV (reference sequence). The V gene lost 3 bases and the J gene lost 1 base, with 8 bases spanning the gap. The length of the CDR3 is 14 residues. In DNA, the CDR3 is TGTGCCAGCAGTTTGGGGTACGGCACAGATACGCAGTATTTT. This encodes CASSLGYGTDTQYF.

V is TRBV6-5 and J is TRBJ2-7; 11 positions match TRBD1. Germline CDR1 and CDR2: MNHEY and SVGAGI. The CDR3 sequence is 14 residues long. After removal of 4 bases from V and 5 bases from J, the junction contained 4 bases not matched to a gene. CDR3 sequence: CASSLDRGRNEQYF. The CDR3 nucleotides are TGTGCCAGCAGTTTGGACAGGGGGCGCAACGAGCAGTACTTC.

The chain has TRBV11-3 and TRBJ2-7, with 7 positions matching TRBD1. Germline loops: CDR1 SGHNT, CDR2 YENEEA. CDR3 length: 13 amino acids. J gave up 3 bases and V 5 bases, and 4 bases lay outside the gene matches. The CDR3 coding sequence is TGTGCCAGCAGCATTGACAGGGACTACGAGCAGTACTTC. As protein: CASSIDRDYEQYF.

This chain uses TRBV10-3 with TRBJ2-3; no clear D. CDR3 size: 13 residues. Trimming took 0 bases from V and 2 from J, leaving 3 bases between them. Germline CDR1 ENHRY, CDR2 SYGVKD. Here the CDR3 DNA reads TGTGCCATCAGTGAGTCTAACACAGATACGCAGTATTTT. This encodes CAISESNTDTQYF.

The V call is TRBV6-6, the J call TRBJ1-5; 9 nucleotides align to TRBD1. The CDR3 totals 15 residues. The germline gives CDR1 MNHNY, CDR2 SVGAGI (reference sequence). The V and J ends lost 5 bases and 5 bases, in that order; junction bases with no gene match: 7. As DNA, the CDR3 is TGTGCCAGCAGTAACCGGGACAGGGAGCATCAGCCCCAGCATTTT. This sequence encodes CASSNRDREHQPQHF.

This chain uses TRBV18 with TRBJ2-5; D gene ambiguous. CDR3 length equals 12 residues. CDR1 KGHSH and CDR2 LQKENI come from the germline V gene. Trimming took off 2 bases at V and 5 bases at J, with 6 bases between the two ends. This CDR3 is CASSPSRETQYF. CDR3 nucleotide sequence: TGTGCCAGCTCACCATCGAGGGAGACCCAGTACTTC.

The genes are TRBV6-1 and TRBJ2-3; D call uncertain. V was shortened by 0 bases and J by 0 bases, with 7 bases between the two germline ends. Per germline, CDR1 MNHNS and CDR2 SASEGT. The CDR3 has 15 residues. The CDR3 reads CASSEAPVSTDTQYF. The CDR3 coding sequence is TGTGCCAGCAGTGAAGCGCCAGTTAGCACAGATACGCAGTATTTT.

This clone was seen a handful of times. This chain joins TRBV5-1 and TRBJ2-3; 11 positions match TRBD2. Germline V lookup: CDR1 SGHRS, CDR2 YFSETQ. The J segment lost 8 bases and the V segment lost 0 bases, leaving 5 bases of the junction unmatched. This CDR3 region has 15 residues. The DNA for the CDR3 is TGCGCCAGCAGCTTGGGACTAGCGGGAATCGGTACGCAGTATTTT. Its protein product is CASSLGLAGIGTQYF.

V and J are TRBV10-1 and TRBJ1-1; 8 bases map to TRBD1. CDR3 length equals 14 residues. Germline lookup yields CDR1 WNHNN and CDR2 SYGVQD (reference sequence). The trim removed 3 bases at V and 4 bases at J, leaving 4 bases unmatched. The CDR3 nucleotides are TGCGCCAGCAGTGAATACAGGGGGGGCACTGAAGCTTTCTTT. Protein product: CASSEYRGGTEAFF.

The rearrangement joins TRBV10-3 to TRBJ2-5, with TRBD1 matching over 7 bases. Germline CDR1 reads ENHRY; CDR2 reads SYGVKD. This CDR3 has 16 residues. J lost 5 bases, V lost 3 bases, and 12 bases had no gene match. The chain's CDR3 is CAISDSRGQGEETQYF. The CDR3 nucleotides read TGTGCCATCAGTGATTCAAGGGGGCAGGGGGAGGAGACCCAGTACTTC.

This rearrangement joins TRBV11-2 to TRBJ1-1; D unresolved. V shed 5 bases and J shed 2 bases, with 12 bases lying between them. The CDR3 extends over 14 amino acids. CDR1 SGHAT and CDR2 FQNNGV come from the germline V gene. This CDR3 is CASSVTGGNTEAFF. Written as DNA, the CDR3 is TGTGCCAGCAGCGTCACCGGCGGCAACACTGAAGCTTTCTTT.